This T cell receptor beta chain is drawn from a study of blood T cell repertoires in COVID-19. Turning to the study itself: Sites in the United States, Italy and Spain provided acute and convalescent COVID-19 samples.

Libraries were prepared by immunoSEQ multiplex PCR; TCRdb keeps only in-frame clonotypes and omits some of them. The repertoire includes about 130,000 clones, around 81% of them detected once, and approximately 18% sits in the top ten. From germline, CDR1 is SNHLY and CDR2 FYNNEI. Trimming stripped 5 bases from V and 5 bases from J, with 9 bases between. The CDR3 length is 12 residues. The chain uses TRBV2 and TRBJ2-5; D gene ambiguous. The receptor was derived from a man younger than 45 with COVID-19, enrolled during active disease. Sequencing was carried out using peripheral blood. CDR3 DNA: TGTGCCAGCAGTCCCCGGGTGGAGACCCAGTACTTC. This gives the protein CASSPRVETQYF.